The source of this T cell receptor (beta chain) is a study of cytomegalovirus exposure and HLA in healthy donors. Comment on this clone: Its antigen is still unknown.

Study-wide results and limits: A later look showed TCR association rates differing by HLA locus, highest for DRB1 and lowest for HLA-C. Association of fewer than 20,000 TCR beta sequences with HLA alleles was found at 0.05 false discovery rate in a later analysis. Later analysis demonstrated an association between a missense DCLRE1C variant and TCR beta V- and J-gene trimming.

V lost 1 base to trimming and J lost 3 bases, with 3 bases between them. Germline V CDR1 and CDR2: MGHRA, YSYEKL. The CDR3 length is 13 residues. The PCR made use of 60 Vbeta and 13 Jbeta primers. The assay was immunoSEQ multiplex PCR, and TCRdb's table has in-frame clones only and misses some. This table has about 190,000 clones, approximately 85% appearing once. The chain carries TRBV4-1 and TRBJ2-2, with unresolved D. This TCR was recovered from a woman aged 18-29 years in good health and CMV-seronegative. Sequences were obtained from PBMCs. The CDR3 sequence is CASSQADTGELFF. Written as DNA, the CDR3 is TGCGCCAGCAGCCAAGCTGACACCGGGGAGCTGTTTTTT.